Ten or more counts support the clone carrying this TCR beta chain. The sample comes from a study of T cell repertoires in cytomegalovirus infection. TCRdb reprocessed the reads via MiXCR and lists one record per CDR3 protein. Of roughly 76,000 distinct CDR3 sequences listed, approximately 3.7% were seen once; the top ten hold roughly 4.4%. Germline-derived CDR1 and CDR2 are SGHTA and FQGNSA. This CDR3 contains 15 residues. With 5 bases clipped from V and 0 bases from J, the junction kept 3 bases outside the gene matches. This receptor was taken from a human donor in good health (CMV status not recorded). Some clones in this sample may be carry-over from other donors' samples. The chain combines TRBV7-2 with TRBJ1-2, with 10 bases identical to TRBD1. The sequenced sample was PBMCs. CDR3 sequence reads: CASSPGTGANYGYTF. CDR3 DNA sequence: TGTGCCAGCAGCCCCGGGACAGGGGCTAACTATGGCTACACCTTC.